By sample share, the clone carrying this T cell receptor (delta chain) is medium-sized. This sample includes further DNA sequences coding for the same CDR3. TCRdb reprocessed the reads using CATT. Of around 6,000 delta-chain clones listed, roughly 2% are singletons. Germline V CDR1 and CDR2: GEAIGNYY, EKD. This CDR3 is built from 18 residues. J lost 1 base, V lost 2 bases, and 8 bases had no gene match. This entry is derived from a study of gamma-delta chains in newborns, infants, children. Across the whole study: Microbial exposure reportedly drives polyclonal innate γδ T cell expansion after birth.

This TCR derives from a child who was a newborn, infant or young child, either healthy, febrile or measles-vaccinated (not recorded which). This rearrangement joins TRDV2 to TRDJ2; TRDD3 aligns across 11 bases. Material for sequencing was blood. CDR3 coding DNA: TGTGCCTGTGACAAAATACTGGGGGATAAAAATTTGACAGCACAACTCTTCTTT. This codes for CACDKILGDKNLTAQLFF.